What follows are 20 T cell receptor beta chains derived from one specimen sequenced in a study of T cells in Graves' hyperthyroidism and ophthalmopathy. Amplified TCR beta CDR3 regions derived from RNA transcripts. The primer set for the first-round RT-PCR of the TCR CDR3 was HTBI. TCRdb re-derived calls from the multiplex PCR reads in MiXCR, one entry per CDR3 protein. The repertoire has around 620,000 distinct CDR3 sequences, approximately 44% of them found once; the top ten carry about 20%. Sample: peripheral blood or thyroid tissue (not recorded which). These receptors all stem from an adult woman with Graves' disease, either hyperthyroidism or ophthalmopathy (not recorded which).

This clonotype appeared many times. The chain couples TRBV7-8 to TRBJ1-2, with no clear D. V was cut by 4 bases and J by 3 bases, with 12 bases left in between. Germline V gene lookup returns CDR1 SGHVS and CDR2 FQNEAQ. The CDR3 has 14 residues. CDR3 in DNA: TGTGCCAGCAGCTCACAAGATCGGGACTATGGCTACACCTTC. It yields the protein CASSSQDRDYGYTF. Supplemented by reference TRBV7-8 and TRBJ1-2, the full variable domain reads GAGVSQSPRYKVAKRGQDVALRCDPISGHVSLFWYQQALGQGPEFLTYFQNEAQLDKSGLPSDRFFAERPEGSVSTLKIQRTQQEDSAVYLCASSSQDRDYGYTFGSGTRLTVV.

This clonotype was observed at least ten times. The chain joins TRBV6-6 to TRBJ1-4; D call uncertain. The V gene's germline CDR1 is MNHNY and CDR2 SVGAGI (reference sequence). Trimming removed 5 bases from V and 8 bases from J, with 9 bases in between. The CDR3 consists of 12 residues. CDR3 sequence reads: CASSPPTEKLFF. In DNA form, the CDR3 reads TGTGCCAGCAGTCCCCCGACAGAAAAACTGTTTTTT.

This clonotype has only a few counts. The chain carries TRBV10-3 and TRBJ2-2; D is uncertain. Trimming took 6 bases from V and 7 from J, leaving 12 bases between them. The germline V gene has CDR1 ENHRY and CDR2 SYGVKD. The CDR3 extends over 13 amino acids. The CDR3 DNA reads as TGTGCCATCAGCCCCTTACCAATCGGGGAGCTGTTTTTT. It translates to CAISPLPIGELFF.

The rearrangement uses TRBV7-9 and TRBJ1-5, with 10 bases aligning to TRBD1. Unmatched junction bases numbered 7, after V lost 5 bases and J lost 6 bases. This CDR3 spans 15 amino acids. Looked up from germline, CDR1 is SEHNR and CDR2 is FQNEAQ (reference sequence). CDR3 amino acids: CASSRDRGRSQPQHF. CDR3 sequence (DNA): TGTGCCAGCAGCCGGGACAGGGGACGGAGTCAGCCCCAGCATTTT.

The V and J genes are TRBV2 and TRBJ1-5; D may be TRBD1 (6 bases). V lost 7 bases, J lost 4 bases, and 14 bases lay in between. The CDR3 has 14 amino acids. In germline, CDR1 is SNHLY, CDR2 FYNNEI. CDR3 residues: CASTDLGGNQPQHF. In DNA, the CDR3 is TGTGCCAGCACCGACCTAGGGGGGAATCAGCCCCAGCATTTT. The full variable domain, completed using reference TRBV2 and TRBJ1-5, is EPEVTQTPSHQVTQMGQEVILRCVPISNHLYFYWYRQILGQKVEFLVSFYNNEISEKSEIFDDQFSVERPDGSNFTLKIRSTKLEDSAMYFCASTDLGGNQPQHFGDGTRLSIL.

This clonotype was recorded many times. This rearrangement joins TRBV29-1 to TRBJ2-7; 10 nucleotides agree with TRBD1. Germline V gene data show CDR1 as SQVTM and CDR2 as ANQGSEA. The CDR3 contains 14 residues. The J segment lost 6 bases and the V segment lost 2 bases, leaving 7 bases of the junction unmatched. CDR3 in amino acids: CSVETTGGWGEQYF. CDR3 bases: TGCAGCGTTGAAACGACAGGGGGCTGGGGCGAGCAGTACTTC.

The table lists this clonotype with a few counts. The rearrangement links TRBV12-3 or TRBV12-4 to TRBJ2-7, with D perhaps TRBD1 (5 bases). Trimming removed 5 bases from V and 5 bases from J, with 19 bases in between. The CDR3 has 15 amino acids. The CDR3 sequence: CASSGDRVGRNEQYF. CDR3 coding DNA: TGTGCCAGCAGTGGTGACAGAGTCGGACGGAACGAGCAGTACTTC.

The CDR3 DNA sequence: TGCAGTGCTAGAGTAGGGGAGGAACAGCCCCAGCATTTT. It translates to CSARVGEEQPQHF. The chain is built from TRBV20-1 and TRBJ1-5, with D perhaps matching TRBD1 (5 bases). Germline CDR1 DFQATT, CDR2 SNEGSKA (reference sequence). V dropped 1 base and J dropped 7 bases, with 11 bases sitting between them. The CDR3 covers 13 residues.

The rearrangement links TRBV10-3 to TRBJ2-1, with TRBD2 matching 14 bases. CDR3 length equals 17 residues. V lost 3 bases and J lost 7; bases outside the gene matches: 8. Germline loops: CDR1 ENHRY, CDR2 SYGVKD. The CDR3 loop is CAISEVGLAGGGNEQFF. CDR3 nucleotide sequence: TGTGCCATCAGTGAAGTAGGACTAGCGGGAGGTGGGAATGAGCAGTTCTTC.

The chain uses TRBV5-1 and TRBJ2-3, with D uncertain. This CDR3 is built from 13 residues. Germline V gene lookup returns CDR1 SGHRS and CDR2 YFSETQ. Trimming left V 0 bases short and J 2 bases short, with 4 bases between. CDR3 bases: TGCGCCAGCAGCTTGGACGCCACAGATACGCAGTATTTT. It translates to CASSLDATDTQYF. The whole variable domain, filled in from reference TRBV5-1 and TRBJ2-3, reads KAGVTQTPRYLIKTRGQQVTLSCSPISGHRSVSWYQQTPGQGLQFLFEYFSETQRNKGNFPGRFSGRQFSNSRSEMNVSTLELGDSALYLCASSLDATDTQYFGPGTRLTVL.

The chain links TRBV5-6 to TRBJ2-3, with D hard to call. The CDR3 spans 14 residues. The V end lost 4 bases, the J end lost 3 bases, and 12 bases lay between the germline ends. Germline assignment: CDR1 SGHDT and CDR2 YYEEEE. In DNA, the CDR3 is TGTGCCAGCAGCCCCCCCCCTGGGACAGATACGCAGTATTTT. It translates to CASSPPPGTDTQYF.

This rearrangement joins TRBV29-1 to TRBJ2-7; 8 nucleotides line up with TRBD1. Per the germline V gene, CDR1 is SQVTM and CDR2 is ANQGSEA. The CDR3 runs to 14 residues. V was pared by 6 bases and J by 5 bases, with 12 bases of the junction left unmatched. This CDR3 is CSVIRTGYGHEQYF. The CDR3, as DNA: TGCAGCGTCATCAGGACAGGGTACGGACACGAGCAGTACTTC.

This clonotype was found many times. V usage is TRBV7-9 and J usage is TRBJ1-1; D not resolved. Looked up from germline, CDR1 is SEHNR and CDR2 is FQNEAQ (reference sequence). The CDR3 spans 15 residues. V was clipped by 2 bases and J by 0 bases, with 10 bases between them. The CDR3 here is CASSLLAGMNTEAFF. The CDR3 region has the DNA TGTGCCAGCAGCTTATTAGCAGGCATGAACACTGAAGCTTTCTTT.

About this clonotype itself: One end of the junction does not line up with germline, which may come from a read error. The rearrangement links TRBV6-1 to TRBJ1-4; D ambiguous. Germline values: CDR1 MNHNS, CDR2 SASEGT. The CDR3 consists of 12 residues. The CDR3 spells CASRREGEKLFF. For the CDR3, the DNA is TGTGCCAGCCGGCGGGAAGGTGAAAAGCTGTTTTTT.

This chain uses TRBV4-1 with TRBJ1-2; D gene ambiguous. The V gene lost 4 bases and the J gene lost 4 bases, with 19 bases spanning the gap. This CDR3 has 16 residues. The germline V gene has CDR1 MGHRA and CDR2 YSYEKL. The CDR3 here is CASSLRTQSRSYGYTF. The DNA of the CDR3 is TGCGCCAGCAGCCTGAGGACCCAAAGCCGTAGCTATGGCTACACCTTC.

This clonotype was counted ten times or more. Here the CDR3 DNA reads TGTGCCAGCAGCTTAGCGGGGGGGGGCGTCCCCTACGAGCAGTACTTC. Its protein is CASSLAGGGVPYEQYF. The chain uses TRBV7-6 and TRBJ2-7; D might be TRBD2 (7 bases). Germline CDR1 is SGHVS and CDR2 is FNYEAQ. The CDR3 has 16 residues. V was trimmed by 0 bases and J by 2 bases, leaving 14 bases between them. Combining the CDR3 with reference TRBV7-6 and TRBJ2-7 gives the whole variable domain GAGVSQSPRYKVTKRGQDVALRCDPISGHVSLYWYRQALGQGPEFLTYFNYEAQQDKSGLPNDRFSAERPEGSISTLTIQRTEQRDSAMYRCASSLAGGGVPYEQYFGPGTRLTVT.

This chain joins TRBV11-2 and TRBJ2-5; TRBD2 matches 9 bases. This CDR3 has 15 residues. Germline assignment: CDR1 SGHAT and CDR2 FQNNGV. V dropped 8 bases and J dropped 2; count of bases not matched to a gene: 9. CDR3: CASGLRSGRQETQYF. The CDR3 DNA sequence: TGTGCCAGCGGGCTCCGCAGCGGGAGGCAAGAGACCCAGTACTTC.

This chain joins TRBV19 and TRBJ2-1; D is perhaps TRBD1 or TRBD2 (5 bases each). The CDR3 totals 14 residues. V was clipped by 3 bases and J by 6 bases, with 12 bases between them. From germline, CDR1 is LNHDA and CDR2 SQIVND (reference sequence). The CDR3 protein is CASSMGDPSNEQFF. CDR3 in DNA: TGTGCCAGTAGTATGGGGGACCCGAGCAATGAGCAGTTCTTC. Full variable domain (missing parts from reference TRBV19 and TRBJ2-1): DGGITQSPKYLFRKEGQNVTLSCEQNLNHDAMYWYRQDPGQGLRLIYYSQIVNDFQKGDIAEGYSVSREKKESFPLTVTSAQKNPTAFYLCASSMGDPSNEQFFGPGTRLTVL.

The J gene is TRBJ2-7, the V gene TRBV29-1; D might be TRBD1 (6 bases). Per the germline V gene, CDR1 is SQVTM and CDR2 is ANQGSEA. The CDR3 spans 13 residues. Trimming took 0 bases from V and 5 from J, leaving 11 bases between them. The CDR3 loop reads CSVEEQGRDEQYF. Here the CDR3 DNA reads TGCAGCGTTGAAGAGCAGGGGCGAGACGAGCAGTACTTC.

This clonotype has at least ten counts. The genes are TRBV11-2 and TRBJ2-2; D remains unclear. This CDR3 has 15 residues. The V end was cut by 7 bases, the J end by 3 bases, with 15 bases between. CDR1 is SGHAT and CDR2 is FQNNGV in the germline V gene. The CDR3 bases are TGTGCCAGCACCGAACCATTCATCGACACCGGGGAGCTGTTTTTT. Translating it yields CASTEPFIDTGELFF.